This T cell receptor beta chain was captured by sequencing in a study of breast tumors, draining lymph nodes, adjacent tissues. Study results and caveats: Compared with lymph nodes, tumors were less diverse; compared with nontumor tissue, more.

The lymph nodes were axillary draining lymph nodes from breast cancer patients. This clonotype has at least ten counts. Its matching antigen is unknown. TCRdb fed the multiplex PCR reads into MiXCR, producing one record per CDR3 protein. Of about 140,000 distinct CDR3 sequences in the sample, about 33% were seen once. Germline CDR1 is MDHEN and CDR2 is SYDVKM. Trimming pared 3 bases from V and 1 base from J, leaving 6 bases between. This CDR3 region has 14 residues. Sequencing was performed on axillary lymph node tissue. The gene calls are TRBV28 and TRBJ2-2; D ambiguous. This TCR was recovered from a female donor with breast cancer. Some clones in this sample may be carry-over from other donors' samples. Here the CDR3 reads CASSFNGNTGELFF. The DNA of the CDR3 is TGTGCCAGCAGTTTCAACGGGAACACCGGGGAGCTGTTTTTT.